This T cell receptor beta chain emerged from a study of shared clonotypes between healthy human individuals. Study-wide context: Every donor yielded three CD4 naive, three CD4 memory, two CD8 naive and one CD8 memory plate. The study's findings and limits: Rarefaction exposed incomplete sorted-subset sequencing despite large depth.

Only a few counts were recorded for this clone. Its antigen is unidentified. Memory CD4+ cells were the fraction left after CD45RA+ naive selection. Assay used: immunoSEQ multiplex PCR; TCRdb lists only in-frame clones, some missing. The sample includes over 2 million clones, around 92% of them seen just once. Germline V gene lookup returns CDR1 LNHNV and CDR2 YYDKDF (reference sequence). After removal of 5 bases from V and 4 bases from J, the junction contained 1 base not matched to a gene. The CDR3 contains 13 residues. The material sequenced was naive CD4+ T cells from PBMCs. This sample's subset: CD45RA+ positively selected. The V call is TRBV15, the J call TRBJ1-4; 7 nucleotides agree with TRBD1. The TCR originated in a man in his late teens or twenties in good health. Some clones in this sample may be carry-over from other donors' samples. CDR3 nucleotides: TGTGCCACCAGCCAGGGGGATAATGAAAAACTGTTTTTT. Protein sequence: CATSQGDNEKLFF.